This passage covers 4 T cell receptor beta chains from one sample sequenced in a study of blood T cell repertoires in COVID-19. This table comes from immunoSEQ multiplex PCR, and its TCRdb copy is limited to in-frame clones, with some not included. Of more than 250,000 clones listed, around 88% are singletons. Specimen: peripheral blood. The origin of the receptors is a woman aged 45-65 years with acute or convalescent COVID-19.

V gene TRBV29-1 combines with J gene TRBJ2-7; TRBD1 matches at 9 bases. Germline trimming cut 6 bases from V and 3 bases from J; bases unmatched to any gene: 9. The CDR3 runs 14 residues. The V gene's germline CDR1 is SQVTM and CDR2 ANQGSEA. The CDR3 DNA sequence: TGCAGCGTGGGACAGGGATTCCGTTTCTACGAGCAGTACTTC. It translates to CSVGQGFRFYEQYF.

The genes are TRBV7-9 and TRBJ2-7; possibly TRBD1 for D (6 bases). Per the germline V gene, CDR1 is SEHNR and CDR2 is FQNEAQ (reference sequence). Trimming removed 3 bases from V and 6 bases from J, with 15 bases in between. There are 14 residues in the CDR3. The CDR3 region has the DNA TGTGCCAGCAGCTTCGGTAGAGGGGGTGGCGAGCAGTACTTC. Its translation: CASSFGRGGGEQYF.

This clone came up a few times. The V and J genes are TRBV14 and TRBJ2-3, with 8 bases lining up with TRBD1. This CDR3 is 21 amino acids long. Trimming cost V 0 bases and J 2 bases; bases outside gene matches: 19. The germline V gene encodes CDR1 SGHDN and CDR2 FVKESK. The CDR3, as DNA: TGTGCCAGCAGCCAAGATTTGGGCAGGGGGCTGCGCGGGGATTCCACAGATACGCAGTATTTT. Translated, it gives CASSQDLGRGLRGDSTDTQYF. The entire variable domain, with the rest obtained from reference TRBV14 and TRBJ2-3, is as follows: EAGVTQFPSHSVIEKGQTVTLRCDPISGHDNLYWYRRVMGKEIKFLLHFVKESKQDESGMPNNRFLAERTGGTYSTLKVQPAELEDSGVYFCASSQDLGRGLRGDSTDTQYFGPGTRLTVL.

As regards this clone: Other nucleotide sequences from this sample produce the same CDR3. V and J are TRBV27 and TRBJ1-1, with D unclear. Germline V gene lookup returns CDR1 MNHEY and CDR2 SMNVEV (reference sequence). Trimming took off 3 bases at V and 1 base at J, with 6 bases between the two ends. The CDR3 loop spans 13 amino acids. CDR3 loop: CASSFGENTEAFF. DNA of the CDR3: TGTGCCAGCAGTTTCGGGGAGAACACTGAAGCTTTCTTT.